The sequence of this T cell receptor (beta chain) was determined in a study of Ad26.COV2.S vaccination and SARS-CoV-2 variants. Germline V gene lookup returns CDR1 MNHEY and CDR2 SVGAGI. The CDR3 spans 15 residues. The V and J ends lost 7 bases and 3 bases, in that order; junction bases with no gene match: 9. This sample's treatment: around 19 received Ad26.COV2.S at low or high dose, single or two shots; roughly five received placebo; per-sample allocation not given. On day 63 after the first injection, vaccine and placebo recipients gave samples. Some clones are missing from TCRdb's copy, which holds only in-frame ones; the method was immunoSEQ multiplex PCR. This table holds 300,000 to 500,000 clones, approximately 86% found once.

The sequencing used peripheral blood, collected in a trial of Ad26.COV2.S vaccine versus placebo. The receptor was isolated from a person between 18 and 59 years old who received the Ad26.COV2.S COVID-19 vaccine or a placebo. The V call is TRBV6-5, the J call TRBJ2-3, with 8 positions matching TRBD1. The CDR3 DNA reads TGTGCCAGCACCGCCGGGGACAGGTGGACAGATACGCAGTATTTT. Its protein is CASTAGDRWTDTQYF.